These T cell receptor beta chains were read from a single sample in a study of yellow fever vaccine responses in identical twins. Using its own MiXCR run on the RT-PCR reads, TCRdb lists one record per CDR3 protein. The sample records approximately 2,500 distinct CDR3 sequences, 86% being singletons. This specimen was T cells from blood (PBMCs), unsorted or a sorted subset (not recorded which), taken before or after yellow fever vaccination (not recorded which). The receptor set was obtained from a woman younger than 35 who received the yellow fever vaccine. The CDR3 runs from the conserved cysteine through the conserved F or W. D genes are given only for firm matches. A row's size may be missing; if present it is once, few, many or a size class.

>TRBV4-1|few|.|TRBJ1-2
TGCGCCAGCCATGACGGAATCGGGGGTAATTATGATGGCTACACCTTC
CASHDGIGGNYDGYTF
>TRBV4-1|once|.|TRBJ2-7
TGCGCCAGCAGCCAAGCGGACGGGGGCCACGAGCAGTACTTC
CASSQADGGHEQYF
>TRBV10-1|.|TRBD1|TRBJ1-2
TGCGCCAGCAGTGACTCGATGACAGGGCCACGAGGCTACACCTTC
CASSDSMTGPRGYTF
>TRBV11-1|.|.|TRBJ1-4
TGTGCCAGCAGCTTGGACGGTGAGAACTTCTCTCGGGGGAAACTGTTTTTT
CASSLDGENFSRGKLFF
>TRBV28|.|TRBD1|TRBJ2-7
TGTGCCAGCAGTTTATTGGGGACAGGCCGCGAGCAGTACTTC
CASSLLGTGREQYF
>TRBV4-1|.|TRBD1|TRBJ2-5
TGCGCCAGCAGCACCGGGGACAGCGAAGAGACCCAGTACTTC
CASSTGDSEETQYF
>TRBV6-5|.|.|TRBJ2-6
TGTGCCAGCAGTTACGGAGTTTCTGGGGCCAACGTCCTGACTTTC
CASSYGVSGANVLTF
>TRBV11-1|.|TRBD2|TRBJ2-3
TGTGCCAGCAGCTGGGTACCGGGACTAGCTACAGATACGCAGTATTTT
CASSWVPGLATDTQYF
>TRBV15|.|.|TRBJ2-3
TGTGCCACCAGCATCATCACAGATACGCAGTATTTT
CATSIITDTQYF
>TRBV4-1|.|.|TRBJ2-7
TGCGCCAGCAGCCCCCTACTCCTGGGGTCCTACGAGCAGTACTTC
CASSPLLLGSYEQYF
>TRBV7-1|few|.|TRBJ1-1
TGTGCCAGCAGCTTCTCGGTGAACACTGAAGCTTTCTTT
CASSFSVNTEAFF
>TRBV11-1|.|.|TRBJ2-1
TGTGCCAGCAGCTCCCGGGAAAACGGCAATGAGCAGTTCTTC
CASSSRENGNEQFF
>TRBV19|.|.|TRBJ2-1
TGTGCCAGTAGTCGCAATACAAATTATGAGCAGTTCTTC
CASSRNTNYEQFF
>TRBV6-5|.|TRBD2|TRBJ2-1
TGTGCCAGCAGTTACTCTGGCGGGGGGGGCTTAGGTGAGCAGTTCTTC
CASSYSGGGGLGEQFF
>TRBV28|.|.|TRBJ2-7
TGTGCCAGCAGTGATCCCGGGGCCTACGAGCAGTACTTC
CASSDPGAYEQYF
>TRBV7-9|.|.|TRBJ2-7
TGTGCCAGCAGCTTAGAGGGCCGAAGCTACGAGCAGTACTTC
CASSLEGRSYEQYF
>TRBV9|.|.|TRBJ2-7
TGTGCCAGCAGCGTAGCTCCCGGGGGAGACTACGAGCAGTACTTC
CASSVAPGGDYEQYF
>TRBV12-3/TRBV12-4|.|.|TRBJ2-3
TGTGCCAGCAGTTCCGGACAAGGTGGAGATACGCAGTATTTT
CASSSGQGGDTQYF
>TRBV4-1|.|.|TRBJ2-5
TGCGCCAGCAGCAGTGCAGGGGAGGGGGGAGAGACCCAGTACTTC
CASSSAGEGGETQYF
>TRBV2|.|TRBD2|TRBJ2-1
TGTGCCAGCAACCTACTAGCGCAGTACAATGAGCAGTTCTTC
CASNLLAQYNEQFF
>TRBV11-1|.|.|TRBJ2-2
TGTGCCAGCAGCCTTCACACCCTGACCGGGGAGCTGTTTTTT
CASSLHTLTGELFF
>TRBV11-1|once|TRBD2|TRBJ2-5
TGTGCCAGCAGCTTAGGCGCGGGGGGGGCCTTAAACTTCCAAGAGACCCAGTACTTC
CASSLGAGGALNFQETQYF
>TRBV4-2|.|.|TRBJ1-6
TGTGCCAGCAGCCCGGAGGGGGGGATTAATTCACCCCTCCACTTT
CASSPEGGINSPLHF
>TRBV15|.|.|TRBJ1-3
TGTGCCACCAGCAGAGATCTCACGGGGTCTCCGGGAAACACCATATATTTT
CATSRDLTGSPGNTIYF
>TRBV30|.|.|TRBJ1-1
TGTGCCTGGAGGGTGGCCGGACAAAAGGTTTCTGGAGCTTTCTTT
CAWRVAGQKVSGAFF
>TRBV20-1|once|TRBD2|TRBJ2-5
TGCAGTGCTAGGTTTAGCGGGACGGGCGAGACCCAGTACTTC
CSARFSGTGETQYF
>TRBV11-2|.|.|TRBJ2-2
TGTGCCAGCAGCTTGCGGACGGGGAACACCGGGGAGCTGTTTTTT
CASSLRTGNTGELFF
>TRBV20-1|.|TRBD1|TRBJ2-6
TGCAGTGCTAGACCCATGGCCGGGACAGATAACGTCCTGACTTTC
CSARPMAGTDNVLTF
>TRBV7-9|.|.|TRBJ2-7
TGTGCCAGCAGTTTAAACCCCCTGAGCTCCTACGAGCAGTACTTC
CASSLNPLSSYEQYF
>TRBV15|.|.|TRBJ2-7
TGTGCCACCAGCAGCGGTGGCACAACCTACGAGCAGTACTTC
CATSSGGTTYEQYF
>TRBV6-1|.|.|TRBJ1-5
TGTGCCAGCGCCTTGGAACGATATCAGCCCCAGCATTTT
CASALERYQPQHF
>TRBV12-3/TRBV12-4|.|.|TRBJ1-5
TGTGCCAGCAGTCAAGGGGACATTAGCAATCAGCCCCAGCATTTT
CASSQGDISNQPQHF
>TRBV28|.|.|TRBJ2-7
TGTGCCAGCAGTTTAGGAGGCTACGAGCAGTACTTC
CASSLGGYEQYF
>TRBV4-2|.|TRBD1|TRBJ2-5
TGTGCCAGCAGCCAAGTAGACAGGGACGGAGAGACCCAGTACTTC
CASSQVDRDGETQYF
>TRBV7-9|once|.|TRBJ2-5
TGTGCCAGCAGCTTAAAGTACCAAGAGACCCAGTACTTC
CASSLKYQETQYF
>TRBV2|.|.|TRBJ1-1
TGTGCCAGCAGTTCCGGGCCCTCAAACACTGAAGCTTTCTTT
CASSSGPSNTEAFF
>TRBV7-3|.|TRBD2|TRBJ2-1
TGTGCCAGCAGCTTAAACCGGCGGGGGAACTACAATGAGCAGTTCTTC
CASSLNRRGNYNEQFF
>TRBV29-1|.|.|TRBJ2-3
TGCAGCGTTGAGGGGGGTACAGCTAGCACAGATACGCAGTATTTT
CSVEGGTASTDTQYF
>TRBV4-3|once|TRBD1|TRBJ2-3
TGCGCCAGCAGCGCAGGGGGTGAAGCAGATACGCAGTATTTT
CASSAGGEADTQYF
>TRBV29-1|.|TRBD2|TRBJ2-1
TGCAGCGTTGAAGGGGCTAGCGGGGGGGAAGGGGAGCAGTTCTTC
CSVEGASGGEGEQFF
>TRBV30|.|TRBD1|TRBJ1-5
TGTGCCTGGAGCGTCGACAGGGCTATAGAGCCCCAGCATTTT
CAWSVDRAIEPQHF